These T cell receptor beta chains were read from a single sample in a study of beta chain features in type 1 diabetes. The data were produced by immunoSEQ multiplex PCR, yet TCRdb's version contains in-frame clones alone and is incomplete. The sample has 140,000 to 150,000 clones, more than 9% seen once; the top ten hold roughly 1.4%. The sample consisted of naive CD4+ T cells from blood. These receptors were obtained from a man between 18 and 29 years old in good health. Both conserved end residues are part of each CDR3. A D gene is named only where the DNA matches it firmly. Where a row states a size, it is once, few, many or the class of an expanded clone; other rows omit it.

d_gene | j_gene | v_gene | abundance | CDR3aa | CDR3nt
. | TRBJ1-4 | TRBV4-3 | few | CASSQGETLLGEKLFF | TGCGCCAGCAGCCAAGGGGAGACCCTTTTGGGAGAAAAACTGTTTTTT
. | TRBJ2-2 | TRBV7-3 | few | CASSLGRTGELFF | TGTGCCAGCAGCTTAGGGCGCACCGGGGAGCTGTTTTTT
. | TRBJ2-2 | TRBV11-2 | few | CASSEWGGRNTGELFF | TGTGCCAGCAGCGAGTGGGGGGGGCGCAACACCGGGGAGCTGTTTTTT
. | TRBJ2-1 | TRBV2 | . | CASNQANSYNEQFF | TGTGCCAGCAATCAGGCTAACTCCTACAATGAGCAGTTCTTC
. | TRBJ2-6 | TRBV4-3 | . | CASSQEWAGGANVLTF | TGCGCCAGCAGCCAAGAGTGGGCAGGGGGGGCCAACGTCCTGACTTTC
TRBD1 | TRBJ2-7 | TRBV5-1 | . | CASGAGTVSYEQYF | TGCGCCAGCGGCGCCGGGACAGTTTCCTACGAGCAGTACTTC
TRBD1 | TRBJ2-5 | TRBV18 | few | CASSPGQGVETQYF | TGTGCCAGCTCACCGGGACAGGGAGTAGAGACCCAGTACTTC
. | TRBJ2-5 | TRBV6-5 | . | CASRATGMETQYF | TGTGCCAGCAGAGCCACAGGGATGGAGACCCAGTACTTC
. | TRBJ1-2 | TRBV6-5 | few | CASSGARVDGYTF | TGTGCCAGCAGTGGGGCCAGGGTTGATGGCTACACCTTC
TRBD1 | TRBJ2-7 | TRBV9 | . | CASSVGLGQTYEQYF | TGTGCCAGCAGCGTAGGGTTGGGACAGACCTACGAGCAGTACTTC
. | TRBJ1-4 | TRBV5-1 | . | CASSLAGPNEKLFF | TGCGCCAGCAGCTTAGCGGGGCCTAATGAAAAACTGTTTTTT
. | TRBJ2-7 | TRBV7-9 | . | CASSLERGSSYEQYF | TGTGCCAGCAGCTTAGAGAGAGGGAGCTCCTACGAGCAGTACTTC
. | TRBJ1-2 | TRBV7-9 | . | CASAQQGADGYTF | TGTGCCAGCGCCCAACAAGGGGCAGACGGCTACACCTTC
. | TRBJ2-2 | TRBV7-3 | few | CASSSTSSPGELFF | TGTGCCAGCAGCTCGACAAGTAGTCCCGGGGAGCTGTTTTTT
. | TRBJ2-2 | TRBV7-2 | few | CASSLGVRAGELFF | TGTGCCAGCAGCTTAGGGGTCAGGGCCGGGGAGCTGTTTTTT
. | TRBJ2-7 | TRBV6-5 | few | CASSRTETYEQYF | TGTGCCAGCAGCCGGACAGAAACCTACGAGCAGTACTTC
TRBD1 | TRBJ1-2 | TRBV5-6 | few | CASSSGQINYGYTF | TGTGCCAGCAGCTCGGGACAGATTAACTATGGCTACACCTTC
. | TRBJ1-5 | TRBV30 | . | CAWSGTNSNQPQHF | TGTGCCTGGAGTGGGACAAATAGCAATCAGCCCCAGCATTTT
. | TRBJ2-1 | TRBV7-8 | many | CASSTRYGSTNEQFF | TGTGCCAGCAGCACCCGATACGGGTCAACCAATGAGCAGTTCTTC
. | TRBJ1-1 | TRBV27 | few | CASSFLPLGLPRGGNTEAFF | TGTGCCAGCAGTTTCCTCCCCCTTGGACTCCCTAGGGGGGGTAACACTGAAGCTTTCTTT
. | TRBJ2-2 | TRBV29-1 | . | CSVLRGANTGELFF | TGCAGCGTTTTAAGGGGCGCCAACACCGGGGAGCTGTTTTTT
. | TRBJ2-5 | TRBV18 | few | CASSPPTGETQYF | TGTGCCAGCTCACCACCGACGGGGGAGACCCAGTACTTC
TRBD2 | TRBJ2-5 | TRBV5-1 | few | CASSLNRWTSEEETQYF | TGCGCCAGCAGCTTAAATAGGTGGACTAGCGAAGAGGAGACCCAGTACTTC
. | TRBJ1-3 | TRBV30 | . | CASAPTSDSSGNTIYF | TGTGCTTCGGCCCCAACCTCGGACAGCTCTGGAAACACCATATATTTT
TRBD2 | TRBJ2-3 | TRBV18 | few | CASSLLGAGAISTDTQYF | TGTGCCAGCTCACTTCTTGGAGCGGGGGCCATTAGCACAGATACGCAGTATTTT
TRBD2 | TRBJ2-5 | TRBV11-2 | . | CASSRWSGGQETQYF | TGTGCCAGCAGCCGCTGGAGCGGGGGCCAAGAGACCCAGTACTTC
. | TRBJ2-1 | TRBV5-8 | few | CASSSPGHDHNEQFF | TGTGCCAGCAGCTCACCGGGACACGATCACAATGAGCAGTTCTTC
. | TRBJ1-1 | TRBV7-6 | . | CASSFGPNTEAFF | TGTGCCAGCAGCTTTGGGCCGAACACTGAAGCTTTCTTT
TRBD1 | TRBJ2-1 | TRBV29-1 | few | CSVPSGGRNEQFF | TGCAGCGTTCCCTCAGGGGGCCGGAATGAGCAGTTCTTC
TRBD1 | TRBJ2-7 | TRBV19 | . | CASSRTGRTEQYF | TGTGCCAGTTCCCGGACAGGGCGGACAGAGCAGTACTTC
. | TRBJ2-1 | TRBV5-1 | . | CASSLAPGSSYNEQFF | TGCGCCAGCAGCTTGGCTCCCGGGAGCTCCTACAATGAGCAGTTCTTC
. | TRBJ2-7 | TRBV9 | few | CASSVDWGTGNQYF | TGTGCCAGCAGCGTAGATTGGGGAACAGGGAACCAGTACTTC
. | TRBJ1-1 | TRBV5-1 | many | CASSLLGRGNEAFF | TGCGCCAGCAGCTTGTTGGGCAGGGGAAATGAAGCTTTCTTT
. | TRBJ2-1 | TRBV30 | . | CAWSVGHGHNKQFF | TGTGCCTGGAGTGTTGGCCATGGACACAATAAGCAGTTCTTC